Each of the 9 T cell receptor beta chains below was sequenced from the same sample in a study of blood T cell repertoires in COVID-19. The table came from immunoSEQ multiplex PCR; TCRdb's copy has only in-frame clones and leaves some out. The sample includes some 130,000 clones, about 85% seen only once; the top ten take around 9.9%. Sample: peripheral blood. Source of these receptors: a man older than 75 with acute or convalescent COVID-19.

The CDR3 DNA sequence: TGTGCCAGCAGTGAAAGACAGGGTGGCGGCTACACCTTC. It encodes CASSERQGGGYTF. The chain is built from TRBV2 and TRBJ1-2, with 7 positions matching TRBD1. V lost 2 bases and J lost 8; bases outside the gene matches: 5. The CDR3 consists of 13 residues. Germline V gives CDR1 SNHLY, CDR2 FYNNEI.

This clone was seen a few times. This rearrangement joins TRBV10-3 to TRBJ1-1; 8 nucleotides line up with TRBD1. The V gene's germline CDR1 is ENHRY and CDR2 SYGVKD. This CDR3 contains 14 residues. The J segment lost 1 base and the V segment lost 2 bases, leaving 0 bases of the junction unmatched. The CDR3 region is CAISEGQGNTEAFF. CDR3 sequence (DNA): TGTGCCATCAGTGAGGGACAGGGGAACACTGAAGCTTTCTTT.

The chain combines TRBV6-2 or TRBV6-3 with TRBJ2-1; TRBD2 is a possible D gene (6 bases). V was cut by 5 bases and J by 8 bases, with 13 bases left in between. CDR1 is MNHEY and CDR2 is SVGEGT in the germline V gene. This CDR3 has 13 amino acids. The CDR3: CASSTWRAHEQFF. The CDR3 nucleotides read TGTGCCAGCAGTACTTGGAGGGCCCATGAGCAGTTCTTC.

J is TRBJ1-2 and V is TRBV4-3; perhaps TRBD1 as D (5 bases). Looked up from germline, CDR1 is LGHNA and CDR2 is YSLEER. This CDR3 contains 15 residues. V lost 5 bases and J 2 bases, leaving 15 bases between the germline ends. CDR3 protein: CASSARQISNYGYTF. CDR3 sequence (DNA): TGCGCCAGCAGCGCCCGACAGATTTCCAACTATGGCTACACCTTC.

The chain couples TRBV5-1 to TRBJ2-5; weak D call: TRBD2 (5 bases). Germline V gene sequence: CDR1 SGHRS, CDR2 YFSETQ. There are 16 residues in the CDR3. Trimming stripped 0 bases from V and 5 bases from J, with 17 bases between. The CDR3 nucleotides read TGCGCCAGCAGCTTGGAGTATTCTAGCTCACGGGAGACCCAGTACTTC. Its protein is CASSLEYSSSRETQYF.

The chain carries TRBV11-3 and TRBJ2-1, with 9 positions matching TRBD2. Germline V gene sequence: CDR1 SGHNT, CDR2 YENEEA. The CDR3 covers 16 residues. V shed 0 bases, J shed 10 bases, and the junction held 10 bases outside the gene matches. CDR3 in amino acids: CASSLDITSGRSEQFF. CDR3 DNA: TGTGCCAGCAGCTTAGATATAACTAGCGGGCGGAGCGAGCAGTTCTTC.

The sample holds one count of this clone. The chain carries TRBV4-1 and TRBJ1-2; 11 bases map to TRBD1. The CDR3 loop spans 16 amino acids. CDR1 is MGHRA, CDR2 YSYEKL, per germline. With 2 bases clipped from V and 0 bases from J, the junction kept 2 bases outside the gene matches. CDR3 nucleotides: TGCGCCAGCAGCCAACCGGGACAGGGGGCTAACTATGGCTACACCTTC. Translating it yields CASSQPGQGANYGYTF.

This sequence joins TRBV6-5 and TRBJ1-3, with D tentatively TRBD1 (5 bases). This CDR3 spans 15 amino acids. CDR1 is MNHEY, CDR2 SVGAGI, per germline. The V end was cut by 6 bases, the J end by 4 bases, with 16 bases between. CDR3 amino acids: CASSQAQGYGNTIYF. For the CDR3, the DNA is TGTGCCAGCAGCCAGGCCCAGGGCTACGGAAACACCATATATTTT.

There are a few counts of this clone. The chain has TRBV6-7 and TRBJ1-2; 7 nucleotides agree with TRBD1. TRBV6-7 falls under the ORF class, with uncertain function. This CDR3 has 14 amino acids. The V segment lost 2 bases and the J segment 4 bases; nucleotides outside the gene matches: 4. In nucleotides, the CDR3 is TGTGCCAGCAGTTACACGACAGGGAGCTATGGCTACACCTTC. This encodes CASSYTTGSYGYTF.